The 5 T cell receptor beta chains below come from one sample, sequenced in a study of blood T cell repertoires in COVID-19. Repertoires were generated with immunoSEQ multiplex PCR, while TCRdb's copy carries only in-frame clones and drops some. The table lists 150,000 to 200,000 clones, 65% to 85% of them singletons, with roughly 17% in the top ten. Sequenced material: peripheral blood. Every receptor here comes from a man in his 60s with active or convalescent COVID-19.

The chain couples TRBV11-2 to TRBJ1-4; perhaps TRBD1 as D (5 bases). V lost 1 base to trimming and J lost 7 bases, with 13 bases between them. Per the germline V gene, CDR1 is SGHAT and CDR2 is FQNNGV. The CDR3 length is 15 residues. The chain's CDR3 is CASSLGGPGSEKLFF. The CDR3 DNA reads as TGTGCCAGCAGCTTAGGGGGCCCTGGGTCTGAAAAACTGTTTTTT.

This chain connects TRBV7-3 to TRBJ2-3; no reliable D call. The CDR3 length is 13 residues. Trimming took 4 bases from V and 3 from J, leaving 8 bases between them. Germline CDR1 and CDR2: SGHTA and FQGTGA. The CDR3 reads CASSSIGTDTQYF. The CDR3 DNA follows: TGTGCCAGCAGCTCCATCGGGACAGATACGCAGTATTTT.

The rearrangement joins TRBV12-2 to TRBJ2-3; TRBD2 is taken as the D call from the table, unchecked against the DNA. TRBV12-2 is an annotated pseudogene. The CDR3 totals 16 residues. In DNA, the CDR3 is TGTGCAAGTCGCCCTCATAGCGGGAGGCCTCGGGGTACGCAGTATTTT. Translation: CASRPHSGRPRGTQYF.

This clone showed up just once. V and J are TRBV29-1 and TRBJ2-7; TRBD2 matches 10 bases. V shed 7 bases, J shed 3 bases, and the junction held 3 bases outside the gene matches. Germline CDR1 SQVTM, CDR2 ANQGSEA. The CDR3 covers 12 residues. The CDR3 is CSARLAGYEQYF. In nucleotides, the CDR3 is TGCAGCGCCCGACTAGCGGGCTACGAGCAGTACTTC.

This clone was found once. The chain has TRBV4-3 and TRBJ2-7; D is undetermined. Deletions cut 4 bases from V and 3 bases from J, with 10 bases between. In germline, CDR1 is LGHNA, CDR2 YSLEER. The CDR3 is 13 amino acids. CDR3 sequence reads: CASSRQTDYEQYF. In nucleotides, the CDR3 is TGCGCCAGCAGCCGACAAACGGACTACGAGCAGTACTTC.